This passage covers 26 T cell receptor beta chains from one sample sequenced in a study of blood T cells in healthy people across ages. Primers used in a second PCR of roughly 6 to 11 cycles were a sample-barcoded 5' primer and a J-beta primer mix. TCRdb ran MiXCR on the 5' RACE reads and lists one entry per CDR3 protein. The table includes fewer than 1.5 million distinct CDR3 sequences, around 39% detected once. The sequencing sample was made of blood. All receptors come from a woman aged 18-29 years in good health.

The chain combines TRBV4-2 with TRBJ2-5; 12 bases align to TRBD2. V shed 6 bases and J 5 bases; nucleotides not matched to a gene: 16. This CDR3 contains 18 residues. Germline assignment: CDR1 LGHNA and CDR2 YNFKEQ. The CDR3 sequence is CASRPSGLAGPLGETQYF. CDR3 sequence (DNA): TGTGCCAGCAGACCTTCAGGACTAGCGGGACCACTGGGGGAGACCCAGTACTTC.

For this clonotype: This could be a read error, since a much larger clone is one nucleotide away. J is TRBJ2-5 and V is TRBV12-3 or TRBV12-4; D possibly corresponds to TRBD2 (6 bases). The CDR3 totals 14 residues. V was shortened by 0 bases and J by 11 bases, with 16 bases between the two germline ends. This CDR3 is CASSLAIGGGEQYF. The DNA of the CDR3 is TGTGCCAGCAGTTTAGCGATCGGGGGTGGTGAGCAGTACTTC.

The CDR3: CASSLWTSEGETQYF. For the CDR3, the DNA is TGTGCCAGCAGTCTGTGGACTAGCGAGGGAGAGACCCAGTACTTC. This chain connects TRBV27 to TRBJ2-5, with TRBD2 matching 9 bases. This CDR3 has 15 amino acids. Germline lookup yields CDR1 MNHEY and CDR2 SMNVEV (reference sequence). The trim removed 5 bases at V and 4 bases at J, leaving 8 bases unmatched.

This chain's CDR3 is CASSNREADTQYF. The CDR3, as DNA: TGTGCCAGCTCAAACAGGGAGGCAGATACGCAGTATTTT. The chain has TRBV18 and TRBJ2-3; perhaps D is TRBD1 or TRBD2 (6 bases each). Germline V lookup: CDR1 KGHSH, CDR2 LQKENI. V lost 5 bases to trimming and J lost 4 bases, with 10 bases between them. The CDR3 contains 13 residues.

This chain connects TRBV12-3 or TRBV12-4 to TRBJ1-1, with D unclear. This CDR3 spans 15 amino acids. The germline V and J ends were trimmed by 5 bases and 0 bases, with 13 bases remaining between them. The CDR3, as DNA: TGTGCCAGCAGTCCCCCTCGGAGTTTGAACACTGAAGCTTTCTTT. Protein: CASSPPRSLNTEAFF.

This clonotype was seen only a few times. The chain carries TRBV9 and TRBJ2-4; D call uncertain. The CDR3 spans 15 residues. Germline CDR1 SGDLS, CDR2 YYNGEE. Trimming took 0 bases from V and 0 from J, leaving 7 bases between them. The CDR3 sequence: CASSVDALAKNIQYF. The CDR3 DNA follows: TGTGCCAGCAGCGTAGATGCCTTAGCCAAAAACATTCAGTACTTC.

This chain joins TRBV18 and TRBJ2-3, with 8 bases lining up with TRBD2. CDR3 length equals 18 residues. V shed 0 bases and J 2 bases; nucleotides not matched to a gene: 10. CDR1 is KGHSH, CDR2 LQKENI, per germline. The chain's CDR3 is CASSPPTSVNHHTDTQYF. The CDR3 DNA follows: TGTGCCAGCTCACCACCGACTAGCGTGAACCACCACACAGATACGCAGTATTTT.

This chain joins TRBV9 and TRBJ1-5; no definite D call. CDR3 size: 13 residues. With 4 bases removed from V and 5 bases from J, the gap between germline ends came to 10 bases. In germline, CDR1 is SGDLS, CDR2 YYNGEE. CDR3 DNA sequence: TGTGCCAGCAGCAGACGTCAAGATCAGCCCCAGCATTTT. Amino acids: CASSRRQDQPQHF.

The chain couples TRBV27 to TRBJ1-4, with 7 bases matching TRBD1. The germline V gene has CDR1 MNHEY and CDR2 SMNVEV (reference sequence). The CDR3 runs to 16 residues. V lost 4 bases and J lost 7; bases outside the gene matches: 12. The CDR3 DNA reads as TGTGCCAGCAGTTCAGCCGACAGGGTCGGCGCTGAAAAACTGTTTTTT. Translation: CASSSADRVGAEKLFF.

The chain recombines TRBV28 with TRBJ2-5; tentatively, D is TRBD1 (6 bases). CDR1 is MDHEN, CDR2 SYDVKM, per germline. With 5 bases removed from V and 1 base from J, the gap between germline ends came to 11 bases. The CDR3 spans 14 residues. CDR3 sequence (DNA): TGTGCCAGCAGTCAAGGACAGTTCCAAGAGACCCAGTACTTC. It specifies CASSQGQFQETQYF.

The genes are TRBV4-2 and TRBJ2-5, with TRBD2 matching 10 bases. With 0 bases clipped from V and 5 bases from J, the junction kept 3 bases outside the gene matches. CDR1 is LGHNA and CDR2 is YNFKEQ in the germline V gene. The CDR3 covers 15 residues. CDR3 nucleotide sequence: TGTGCCAGCAGCCAAGATATTAGCGGGGGGGAGACCCAGTACTTC. Protein sequence: CASSQDISGGETQYF.

This chain joins TRBV5-1 and TRBJ2-3; tentative D call: TRBD2 (6 bases). The CDR3 length is 15 residues. Germline CDR1 is SGHRS and CDR2 is YFSETQ. V lost 0 bases, J lost 6 bases, and 14 bases lay in between. For the CDR3, the DNA is TGCGCCAGCAGCTTGGCCGGGACTGGGAGTGATACGCAGTATTTT. Its protein product is CASSLAGTGSDTQYF.

J is TRBJ2-1 and V is TRBV6-1, with a weak D call TRBD1 (5 bases). Trimming took 3 bases from V and 8 from J, leaving 11 bases between them. Looked up from germline, CDR1 is MNHNS and CDR2 is SASEGT. This CDR3 is 13 amino acids long. The CDR3 is CASSDRVRDEQFF. For the CDR3, the DNA is TGTGCCAGCAGTGACAGGGTAAGGGATGAGCAGTTCTTC.

The chain is built from TRBV6-6 and TRBJ2-1; possible D gene TRBD2, 5 bases. The germline gives CDR1 MNHNY, CDR2 SVGAGI (reference sequence). V was trimmed by 5 bases and J by 8 bases, leaving 16 bases between them. CDR3 length equals 14 residues. This chain's CDR3 is CASSRSGSGYEQFF. The CDR3 DNA sequence: TGTGCCAGCAGTCGCAGCGGATCTGGGTATGAGCAGTTCTTC.

This chain links TRBV5-4 with TRBJ2-7; tentatively, D is TRBD2 (5 bases). CDR3 length: 12 amino acids. Germline CDR1 and CDR2: SGHNT and YYREEE (reference sequence). The V end was cut by 1 base, the J end by 7 bases, with 9 bases between. This chain's CDR3 is CASSLYGEEQYF. The CDR3 DNA reads TGTGCCAGCAGCTTGTATGGGGAGGAGCAGTACTTC.

In this sample, this clonotype turned up a few times. The chain uses TRBV6-1 and TRBJ2-4; TRBD2 matches at 14 bases. The J call may be mistaken, given a closer DNA end match to TRBJ2-7. CDR3 length: 16 amino acids. CDR1 and CDR2 from the germline V gene are MNHNS and SASEGT. The CDR3 region has the DNA TGTGCCAGCAGTGAAGCTAGACTAGCGGGGGGGTACGAGCAGTACTTC. The encoded protein is CASSEARLAGGYEQYF.

The chain joins TRBV20-1 to TRBJ2-7, with TRBD2 identical over 12 bases. From germline, CDR1 is DFQATT and CDR2 SNEGSKA (reference sequence). V lost 2 bases to trimming and J lost 0 bases; unmatched junction nucleotides: 5. The CDR3 extends over 16 amino acids. The CDR3 region is CSARPTTSGSSYEQYF. CDR3 coding DNA: TGCAGTGCTAGACCTACGACTAGCGGGAGCTCCTACGAGCAGTACTTC.

This clonotype appeared a few times. The chain uses TRBV27 and TRBJ1-1; 7 positions agree with TRBD1. The CDR3 is 12 amino acids. V shed 11 bases, J shed 7 bases, and the junction held 10 bases outside the gene matches. Germline V gives CDR1 MNHEY, CDR2 SMNVEV (reference sequence). The CDR3 region is CAVRQGGIEAFF. In DNA, the CDR3 is TGTGCCGTCCGACAGGGAGGTATTGAAGCTTTCTTT.

This chain joins TRBV6-1 and TRBJ1-2; no clear D gene. The CDR3 length is 12 residues. The V end was cut by 6 bases, the J end by 4 bases, with 9 bases between. Per germline, CDR1 MNHNS and CDR2 SASEGT. DNA for the CDR3: TGTGCCAGCAGGCCAGGAAGCTATGGCTACACCTTC. It translates to CASRPGSYGYTF.

This clonotype was detected only a few times. CDR3 in amino acids: CASSLAQGEDGYTF. CDR3 nucleotide sequence: TGTGCCAGCAGTTTAGCGCAGGGGGAGGATGGCTACACCTTC. This chain links TRBV12-3 or TRBV12-4 with TRBJ1-2, with 7 positions matching TRBD1. This CDR3 is 14 amino acids long. With 0 bases clipped from V and 6 bases from J, the junction kept 4 bases outside the gene matches.

The chain links TRBV6-6 to TRBJ2-3; D unresolved. This CDR3 region has 15 residues. Germline loops: CDR1 MNHNY, CDR2 SVGAGI (reference sequence). V was clipped by 6 bases and J by 0 bases, with 13 bases between them. DNA for the CDR3: TGTGCCAGCAGATATCAAATCCCTAGCACAGATACGCAGTATTTT. Its protein is CASRYQIPSTDTQYF.

The J gene is TRBJ1-5, the V gene TRBV20-1; D remains unclear. This CDR3 comprises 14 residues. The V gene's germline CDR1 is DFQATT and CDR2 SNEGSKA (reference sequence). The ends were cut back, 3 bases at V and 0 bases at J, with 9 bases in the middle. The CDR3: CSASAGFSNQPQHF. The CDR3 DNA follows: TGCAGTGCTAGTGCCGGTTTTAGCAATCAGCCCCAGCATTTT.

The rearrangement uses TRBV10-3 and TRBJ2-1; D remains unclear. Near its end, the DNA agrees better with TRBJ2-7, so the J call may be wrong. The V gene's germline CDR1 is ENHRY and CDR2 SYGVKD. CDR3 size: 14 residues. CDR3 sequence reads: CAISEGGSYNEQYF. CDR3 sequence (DNA): TGTGCCATCAGTGAGGGCGGCTCCTACAATGAGCAGTACTTC.

This chain joins TRBV30 and TRBJ1-2; 8 nucleotides align to TRBD1. CDR1 is GTSNPN and CDR2 is SVGIG in the germline V gene (reference sequence). The junction had 11 bases not matched to a gene; V was cut back by 4 bases and J by 1 base. CDR3 length: 16 amino acids. CDR3 residues: CAWIPYSGGGNYGYTF. In DNA, the CDR3 is TGTGCCTGGATACCCTACTCAGGGGGCGGTAACTATGGCTACACCTTC.

As for this clonotype: Being one base from a much bigger clone, this may be a read error. This rearrangement joins TRBV7-9 to TRBJ1-4; weak D call: TRBD1 (5 bases). The germline gives CDR1 SEHNR, CDR2 FQNEAQ (reference sequence). The CDR3 is 13 amino acids. CDR3 protein: CANSRGANEKLFF. The CDR3 nucleotides are TGTGCCAACAGCCGGGGGGCTAATGAAAAACTGTTTTTT.

This clonotype was seen more than once but under ten times. The gene calls are TRBV27 and TRBJ1-5; 8 nucleotides agree with TRBD1. CDR1 MNHEY and CDR2 SMNVEV come from the germline V gene (reference sequence). This CDR3 comprises 13 residues. V shed 5 bases, J shed 6 bases, and the junction held 3 bases outside the gene matches. The CDR3 coding sequence is TGTGCCAGCAGTGCGACAGGGGTTCAGCCCCAGCATTTT. Translation gives CASSATGVQPQHF.